Only a few counts were recorded for the clone carrying this T cell receptor beta chain. These data belong to a study of T cells in Graves' hyperthyroidism and ophthalmopathy. An absence of ophthalmopathy progression within 18 months meant stable Graves' hyperthyroidism. PBMCs came from more than 8.5 ml fresh peripheral blood. This CDR3 is built from 14 residues. Germline CDR1 reads MNHNS; CDR2 reads SASEGT. The V end was cut by 5 bases, the J end by 2 bases, with 12 bases between. RNA transcripts provided the source from which TCR beta CDR3 regions were amplified. TCR CDR3 underwent first-round RT-PCR with the HTBI primer set. In TCRdb, the multiplex PCR reads were re-called with MiXCR into one record per CDR3 protein. The sample shows under 350,000 distinct CDR3 sequences, 15% to 20% of them seen only once.

Sequencing was performed on blood. V and J are TRBV6-1 and TRBJ1-2, with D maybe TRBD1 (6 bases). The clonotype comes from a woman between 50 and 59 years old with Graves' hyperthyroidism. The CDR3 loop reads CASSSLGHNYGYTF. The CDR3 DNA reads TGTGCCAGCAGTAGCTTGGGACACAACTATGGCTACACCTTC.